A selection of T cell receptor beta chains follows, all from one sample in a study of CD4 T cells in relation to SARS-CoV-2 and coronaviruses. Profiled with immunoSEQ multiplex PCR; TCRdb holds only in-frame clones, not every one. The data contain 20,000 to 25,000 clones, about 70% of them singletons. These receptors' targets are unknown. The sample was CD4+ T cells from PBMCs, cultured in vitro. All receptors derive from a human donor in good health. CDR3s include the opening cysteine and the closing phenylalanine or tryptophan. The D gene is left open where the match is weak. Size is stated for part of the rows, as once, few or many counts, or as a class when the clone is expanded.

J: TRBJ1-6; size: few; D: -; V: TRBV19; DNA: TGTGCCAGTAGTATAGGGGGGAATTCACCCCTCCACTTT; CDR3: CASSIGGNSPLHF
J: TRBJ1-3; size: -; D: -; V: TRBV7-8; DNA: TGTGCCAGCAGCTTAGCTTCAGGGCCAGGAAACACCATATATTTT; CDR3: CASSLASGPGNTIYF
J: TRBJ2-3; size: -; D: TRBD2; V: TRBV5-6; DNA: TGTGCCAGCAGCTTGCTACTAGCGGGAAGGTTAGATACGCAGTATTTT; CDR3: CASSLLLAGRLDTQYF
J: TRBJ2-3; size: few; D: -; V: TRBV11-2; DNA: TGTGCCAGCAGCTTAGATCGTCAGGATACGCAGTATTTT; CDR3: CASSLDRQDTQYF
J: TRBJ1-1; size: -; D: TRBD1; V: TRBV10-3; DNA: TGTGCCAGCGGCCGCGACGGTCAGGGGGACACTGAAGCTTTCTTT; CDR3: CASGRDGQGDTEAFF
J: TRBJ2-1; size: -; D: -; V: TRBV7-6; DNA: TGTGCCAGCAGCTTAGAAGCGATCTCTTACGACAATGAGCAGTTCTTC; CDR3: CASSLEAISYDNEQFF
J: TRBJ2-1; size: -; D: TRBD2; V: TRBV7-9; DNA: TGTGCCAGCAGCGGGTTTGATACGGGAGGGTATAGAAATGAGCAGTTCTTC; CDR3: CASSGFDTGGYRNEQFF
J: TRBJ2-7; size: -; D: -; V: TRBV28; DNA: TGTGCCAGCAGCTCGCTCAAACGGGATCTCTACGAGCAGTACTTC; CDR3: CASSSLKRDLYEQYF
J: TRBJ1-5; size: -; D: TRBD1; V: TRBV19; DNA: TGTGCCAGTACCGAGGACAGGGCTCAGCCCCAGCATTTT; CDR3: CASTEDRAQPQHF
J: TRBJ1-6; size: -; D: -; V: TRBV7-8; DNA: TGTGCCAGCAGCTTAGGGAGAAAGCGCTCACCCCTCCACTTT; CDR3: CASSLGRKRSPLHF
J: TRBJ1-1; size: -; D: -; V: TRBV12-3/TRBV12-4; DNA: TGTGCCAGCAGCGCTCTTGGGACTGAAGCTTTCTTT; CDR3: CASSALGTEAFF
J: TRBJ2-1; size: -; D: -; V: TRBV6-5; DNA: TGTGCCAGCAGTTCCGAACCCGGCTCCTACAATGAGCAGTTCTTC; CDR3: CASSSEPGSYNEQFF
J: TRBJ1-5; size: once; D: -; V: TRBV19; DNA: TGTGCCAGTAGTCCCCCGTACGGCAATCAGCCCCAGCATTTT; CDR3: CASSPPYGNQPQHF
J: TRBJ2-5; size: -; D: TRBD1; V: TRBV5-1; DNA: TGCGCCAGCAGCACCCCGACAGGGACGGGGGAGACCCAGTACTTC; CDR3: CASSTPTGTGETQYF
J: TRBJ2-1; size: -; D: TRBD2; V: TRBV28; DNA: TGTGCCAGCTCTAGCGGTGGCTACAATGAGCAGTTCTTC; CDR3: CASSSGGYNEQFF
J: TRBJ1-3; size: medium-sized; D: -; V: TRBV7-9; DNA: TGTGCCAGCAGCCCCTCAGGAAGCTCTGGAAACACCATATATTTT; CDR3: CASSPSGSSGNTIYF
J: TRBJ1-3; size: -; D: -; V: TRBV18; DNA: TGTGCCAGCTCACCAAGTCCCGACACCATATATTTT; CDR3: CASSPSPDTIYF
J: TRBJ2-7; size: -; D: -; V: TRBV27; DNA: TGTGCCAGCAGTGGTCAAGAGGGTCTTTTCGAGCAGTACTTC; CDR3: CASSGQEGLFEQYF
J: TRBJ1-1; size: -; D: TRBD1; V: TRBV30; DNA: TGTGCCTGGAGTGACTGGGACAGGGGAAACACTGAAGCTTTCTTT; CDR3: CAWSDWDRGNTEAFF
J: TRBJ1-1; size: -; D: -; V: TRBV27; DNA: TGTGCCAGCAGCCTACAGGTGAACACTGAAGCTTTCTTT; CDR3: CASSLQVNTEAFF
J: TRBJ2-6; size: -; D: -; V: TRBV18; DNA: TGTGCCAGCTCACCACCGATCCCTGGGGCCAACGTCCTGACTTTC; CDR3: CASSPPIPGANVLTF
J: TRBJ2-2; size: -; D: -; V: TRBV24-1; DNA: TGTGCCACCAGTTGGGGGTCGAACACCGGGGAGCTGTTTTTT; CDR3: CATSWGSNTGELFF
J: TRBJ2-7; size: medium-sized; D: -; V: TRBV7-9; DNA: TGTGCCAGCGGCCCGATAACAGATTCCTACGAGCAGTACTTC; CDR3: CASGPITDSYEQYF
J: TRBJ1-2; size: -; D: TRBD1; V: TRBV19; DNA: TGTGCCAGTAGCGACCCGGGACAGGGCGGCTATGGCTACACCTTC; CDR3: CASSDPGQGGYGYTF
J: TRBJ2-7; size: -; D: TRBD2; V: TRBV10-1; DNA: TGCGCCAGCAGTGTCGCGGCTAGCGGGGTGTACGAGCAGTACTTC; CDR3: CASSVAASGVYEQYF
J: TRBJ1-5; size: -; D: -; V: TRBV11-2; DNA: TGTGCCAGCAGCCCAGACGGATATAGCAATCAGCCCCAGCATTTT; CDR3: CASSPDGYSNQPQHF
J: TRBJ2-7; size: -; D: -; V: TRBV5-1; DNA: TGCGCCAGCAGCTTGGTGAGGCAGGGACGATACGAGCAGTACTTC; CDR3: CASSLVRQGRYEQYF
J: TRBJ2-3; size: -; D: -; V: TRBV15; DNA: TGTGCCACCAGCAGAGATTTGAAAGGCACAGATACGCAGTATTTT; CDR3: CATSRDLKGTDTQYF
J: TRBJ1-5; size: -; D: -; V: TRBV24-1; DNA: TGTGCCACCAGTGTCCAGGGAGATCAGCCCCAGCATTTT; CDR3: CATSVQGDQPQHF
J: TRBJ2-3; size: -; D: -; V: TRBV24-1; DNA: TGTGCCACCACCCCAGGGGGGGACGGTACGCAGTATTTT; CDR3: CATTPGGDGTQYF